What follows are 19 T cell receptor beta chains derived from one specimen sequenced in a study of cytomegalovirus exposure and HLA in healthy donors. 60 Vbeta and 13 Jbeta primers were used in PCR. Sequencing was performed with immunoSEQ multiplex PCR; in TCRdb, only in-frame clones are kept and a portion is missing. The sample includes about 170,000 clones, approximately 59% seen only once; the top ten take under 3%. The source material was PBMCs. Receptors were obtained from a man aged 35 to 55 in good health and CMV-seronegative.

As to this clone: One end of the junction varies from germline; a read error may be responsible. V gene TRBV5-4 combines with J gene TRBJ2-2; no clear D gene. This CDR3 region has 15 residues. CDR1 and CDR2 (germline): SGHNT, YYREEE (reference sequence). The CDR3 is CASSLAAANTRELFF. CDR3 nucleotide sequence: TGTGCCAGCAGCTTGGCGGCGGCGAACACCCGGGAGCTGTTTTTT.

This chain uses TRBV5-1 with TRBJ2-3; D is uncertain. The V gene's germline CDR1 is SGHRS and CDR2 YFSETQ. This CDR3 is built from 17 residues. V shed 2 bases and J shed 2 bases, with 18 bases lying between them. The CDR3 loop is CASSFSPIPQLTDTQYF. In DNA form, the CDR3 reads TGCGCCAGCAGCTTTTCCCCTATCCCACAGCTCACAGATACGCAGTATTTT.

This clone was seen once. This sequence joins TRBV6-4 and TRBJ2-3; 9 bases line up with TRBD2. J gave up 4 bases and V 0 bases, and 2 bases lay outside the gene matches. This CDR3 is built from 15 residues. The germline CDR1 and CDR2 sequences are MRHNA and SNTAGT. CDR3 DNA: TGTGCCAGCAGTGACTCTGGCGGGAGGGCAGATACGCAGTATTTT. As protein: CASSDSGGRADTQYF.

The CDR3 region has the DNA TGTGCCTGGAACGACAGGGGCTACGAGCAGTACTTC. It codes for CAWNDRGYEQYF. J is TRBJ2-7 and V is TRBV30, with 8 bases that match TRBD1. V trimming: 4 bases; J trimming: 3 bases; junction bases outside the gene matches: 2. The V gene's germline CDR1 is GTSNPN and CDR2 SVGIG (reference sequence). This CDR3 is 12 amino acids long.

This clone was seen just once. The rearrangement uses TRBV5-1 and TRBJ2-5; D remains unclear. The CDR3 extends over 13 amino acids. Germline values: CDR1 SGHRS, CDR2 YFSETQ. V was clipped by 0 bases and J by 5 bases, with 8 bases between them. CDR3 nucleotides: TGCGCCAGCAGCTTGGGGCGTAGCGAGACCCAGTACTTC. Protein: CASSLGRSETQYF.

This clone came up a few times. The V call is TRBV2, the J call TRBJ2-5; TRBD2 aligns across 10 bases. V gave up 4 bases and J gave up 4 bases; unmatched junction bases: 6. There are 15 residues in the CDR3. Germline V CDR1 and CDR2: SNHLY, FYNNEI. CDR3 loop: CASSGLAGVVETQYF. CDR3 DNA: TGTGCCAGCAGTGGGCTAGCGGGGGTGGTAGAGACCCAGTACTTC. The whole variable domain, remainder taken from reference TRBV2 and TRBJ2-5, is EPEVTQTPSHQVTQMGQEVILRCVPISNHLYFYWYRQILGQKVEFLVSFYNNEISEKSEIFDDQFSVERPDGSNFTLKIRSTKLEDSAMYFCASSGLAGVVETQYFGPGTRLLVL.

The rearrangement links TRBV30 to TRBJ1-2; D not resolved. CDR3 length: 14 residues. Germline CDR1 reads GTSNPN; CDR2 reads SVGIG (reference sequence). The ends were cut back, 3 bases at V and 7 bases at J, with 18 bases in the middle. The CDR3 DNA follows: TGTGCCTGGAGAATCACCGGTTGGTTGCGTGGCTACACCTTC. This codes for CAWRITGWLRGYTF.

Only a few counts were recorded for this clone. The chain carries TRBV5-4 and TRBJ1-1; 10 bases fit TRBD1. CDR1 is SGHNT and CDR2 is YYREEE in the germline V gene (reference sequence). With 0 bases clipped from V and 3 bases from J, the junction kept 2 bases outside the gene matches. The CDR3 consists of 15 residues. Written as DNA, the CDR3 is TGTGCCAGCAGCTTGGGGGGGACAGGGGACACTGAAGCTTTCTTT. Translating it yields CASSLGGTGDTEAFF.

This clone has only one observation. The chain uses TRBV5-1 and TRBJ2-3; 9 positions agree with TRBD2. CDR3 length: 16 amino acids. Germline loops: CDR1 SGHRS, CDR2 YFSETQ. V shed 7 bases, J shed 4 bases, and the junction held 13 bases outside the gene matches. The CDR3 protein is CASGPLGAGGADTQYF. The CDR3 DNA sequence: TGCGCCAGCGGACCTTTAGGAGCGGGGGGCGCAGATACGCAGTATTTT.

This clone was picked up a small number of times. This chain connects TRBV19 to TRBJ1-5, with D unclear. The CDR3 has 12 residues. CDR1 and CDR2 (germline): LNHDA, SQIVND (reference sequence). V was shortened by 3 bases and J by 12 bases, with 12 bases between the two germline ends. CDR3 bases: TGTGCCAGTAGTATGACGGTTCAGGACCAGCATTTT. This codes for CASSMTVQDQHF.

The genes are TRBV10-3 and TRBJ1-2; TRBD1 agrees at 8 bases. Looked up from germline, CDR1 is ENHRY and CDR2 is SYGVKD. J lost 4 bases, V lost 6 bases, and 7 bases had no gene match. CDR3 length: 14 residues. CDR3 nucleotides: TGTGCCATCAGACAGACAGGGGAGGGCTATGGCTACACCTTC. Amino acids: CAIRQTGEGYGYTF.

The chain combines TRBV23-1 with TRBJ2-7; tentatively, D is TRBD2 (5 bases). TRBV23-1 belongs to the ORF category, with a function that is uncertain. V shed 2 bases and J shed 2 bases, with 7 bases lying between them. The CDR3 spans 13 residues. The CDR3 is CASSQRGPYEQYF. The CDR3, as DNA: TGCGCCAGCAGTCAACGGGGTCCCTACGAGCAGTACTTC.

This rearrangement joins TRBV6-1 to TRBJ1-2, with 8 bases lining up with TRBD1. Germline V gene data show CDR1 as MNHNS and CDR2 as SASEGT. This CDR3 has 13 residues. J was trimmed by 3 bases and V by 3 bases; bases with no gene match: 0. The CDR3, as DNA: TGTGCCAGCAGTGAGGGACAGGACTATGGCTACACCTTC. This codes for CASSEGQDYGYTF.

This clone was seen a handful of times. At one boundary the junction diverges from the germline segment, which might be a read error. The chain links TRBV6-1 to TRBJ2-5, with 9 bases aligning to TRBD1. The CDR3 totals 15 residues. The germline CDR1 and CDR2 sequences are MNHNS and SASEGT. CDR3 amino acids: CASREDRGNGETQYF. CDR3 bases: TGTGCCAGCAGAGAAGACAGGGGGAACGGTGAGACCCAGTACTTC.

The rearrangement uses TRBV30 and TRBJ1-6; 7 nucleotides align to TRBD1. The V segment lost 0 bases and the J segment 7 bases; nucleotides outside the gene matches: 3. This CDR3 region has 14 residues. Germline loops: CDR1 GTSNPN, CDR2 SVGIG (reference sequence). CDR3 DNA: TGTGCCTGGAGTGTATCCAGGGGGAATTCACCCCTCCACTTT. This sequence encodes CAWSVSRGNSPLHF.

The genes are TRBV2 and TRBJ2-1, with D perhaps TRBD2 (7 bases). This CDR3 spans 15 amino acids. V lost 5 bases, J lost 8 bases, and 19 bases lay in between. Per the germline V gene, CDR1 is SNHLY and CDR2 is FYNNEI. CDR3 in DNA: TGTGCCAGCAGTCCATGGGGGGGCGGTTTGGATGAGCAGTTCTTC. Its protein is CASSPWGGGLDEQFF.

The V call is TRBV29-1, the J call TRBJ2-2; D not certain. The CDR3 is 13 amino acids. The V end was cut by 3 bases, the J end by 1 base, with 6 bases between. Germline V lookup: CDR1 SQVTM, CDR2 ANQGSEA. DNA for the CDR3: TGCAGCGTTGATGGCCAGAACACCGGGGAGCTGTTTTTT. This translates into CSVDGQNTGELFF.

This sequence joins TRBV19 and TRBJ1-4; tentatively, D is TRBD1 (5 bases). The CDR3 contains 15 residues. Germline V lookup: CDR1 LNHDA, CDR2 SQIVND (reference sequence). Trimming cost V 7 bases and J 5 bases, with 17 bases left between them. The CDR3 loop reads CASKTPRVGNEKLFF. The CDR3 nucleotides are TGTGCCAGTAAGACGCCCAGGGTAGGGAATGAAAAACTGTTTTTT.

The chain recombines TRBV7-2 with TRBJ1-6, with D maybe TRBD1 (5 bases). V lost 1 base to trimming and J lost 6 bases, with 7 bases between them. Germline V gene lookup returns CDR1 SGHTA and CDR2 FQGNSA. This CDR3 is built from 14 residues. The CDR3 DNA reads TGTGCCAGCAGCTTAGTACAGGTTAATTCACCCCTCCACTTT. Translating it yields CASSLVQVNSPLHF.